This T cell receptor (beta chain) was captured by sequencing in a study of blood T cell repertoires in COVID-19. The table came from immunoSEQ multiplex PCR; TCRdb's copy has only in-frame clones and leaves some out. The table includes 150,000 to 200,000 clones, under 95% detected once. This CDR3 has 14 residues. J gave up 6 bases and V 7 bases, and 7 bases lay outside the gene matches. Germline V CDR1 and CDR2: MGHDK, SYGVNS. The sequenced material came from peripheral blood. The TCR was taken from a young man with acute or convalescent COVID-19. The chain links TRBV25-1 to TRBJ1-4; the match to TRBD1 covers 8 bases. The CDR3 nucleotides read TGTGCCAGCACACAGGGGGGTGGTGATGAAAAACTGTTTTTT. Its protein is CASTQGGGDEKLFF.